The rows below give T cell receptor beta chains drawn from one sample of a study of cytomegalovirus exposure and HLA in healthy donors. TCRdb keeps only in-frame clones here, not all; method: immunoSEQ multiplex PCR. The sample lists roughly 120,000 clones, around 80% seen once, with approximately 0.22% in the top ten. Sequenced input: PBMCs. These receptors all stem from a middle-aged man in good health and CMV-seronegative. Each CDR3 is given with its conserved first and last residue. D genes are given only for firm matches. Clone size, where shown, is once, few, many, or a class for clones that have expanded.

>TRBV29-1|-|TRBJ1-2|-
CSVEGAGPLNYGYTF
TGCAGCGTTGAGGGGGCCGGGCCCCTGAACTATGGCTACACCTTC
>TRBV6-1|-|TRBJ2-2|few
CASPEAGELFF
TGTGCCAGCCCGGAGGCCGGGGAGCTGTTTTTT
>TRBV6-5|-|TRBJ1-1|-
CASSYEQGWGDTEAFF
TGTGCCAGCAGTTACGAGCAGGGCTGGGGGGACACTGAAGCTTTCTTT
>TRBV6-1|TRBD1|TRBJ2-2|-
CASTAGQGYTGELFF
TGTGCCAGCACGGCAGGACAGGGTTACACCGGGGAGCTGTTTTTT
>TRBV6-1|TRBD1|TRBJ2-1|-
CASRDRGLGQFF
TGTGCCAGCAGAGACAGGGGTCTAGGGCAGTTCTTC
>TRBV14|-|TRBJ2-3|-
CASSQDFSGTVLTDTQYF
TGTGCCAGCAGCCAAGATTTTAGCGGGACAGTACTCACAGATACGCAGTATTTT
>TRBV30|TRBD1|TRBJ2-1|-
CAWSPGTVDNEQFF
TGTGCCTGGAGCCCCGGGACAGTAGACAATGAGCAGTTCTTC
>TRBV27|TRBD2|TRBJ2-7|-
CASSPRVAGVHEQYF
TGTGCCAGCAGTCCCCGAGTAGCGGGAGTACACGAGCAGTACTTC
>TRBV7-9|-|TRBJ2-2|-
CASSLGPSGGELFF
TGTGCCAGCAGCTTAGGCCCCAGTGGCGGGGAGCTGTTTTTT
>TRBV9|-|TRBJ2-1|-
CASSPRLAAYNEQFF
TGTGCCAGCAGCCCCCGGCTAGCCGCGTACAATGAGCAGTTCTTC
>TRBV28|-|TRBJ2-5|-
CASSSDGKETQYF
TGTGCCAGCAGTTCGGACGGGAAAGAGACCCAGTACTTC
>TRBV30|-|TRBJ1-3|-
CAWSVGGNVYTIYF
TGTGCCTGGAGTGTTGGGGGGAATGTATACACCATATATTTT
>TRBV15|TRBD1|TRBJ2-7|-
CATSRDRGRYYEQYF
TGTGCCACCAGCCGAGACAGGGGGCGATACTACGAGCAGTACTTC
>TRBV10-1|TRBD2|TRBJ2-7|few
CASSEGGTSGRDLYEQYF
TGCGCCAGCAGTGAGGGGGGGACTAGCGGGAGGGACCTCTACGAGCAGTACTTC
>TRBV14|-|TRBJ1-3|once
CASSLAGISGNTIYF
TGTGCCAGCAGCCTGGCGGGTATCTCTGGAAACACCATATATTTT
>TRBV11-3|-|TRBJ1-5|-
CASRRDSSQCQPQHF
TGTGCCAGCAGAAGAGATTCATCCCAATGTCAGCCCCAGCATTTT
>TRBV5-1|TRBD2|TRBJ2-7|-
CASSLGGGPKGEQYF
TGCGCCAGCAGCTTGGGCGGGGGGCCTAAAGGGGAGCAGTACTTC
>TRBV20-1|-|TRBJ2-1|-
CSARADNEQFF
TGCAGTGCTAGAGCCGACAATGAGCAGTTCTTC